This entry lists 17 T cell receptor beta chains sequenced from one sample in a study of OX40 agonist ivuxolimab in advanced cancers. TCRdb's copy holds only in-frame clones and misses some; the assay was immunoSEQ multiplex PCR. This table holds tens of thousands of clones, 80% to 95% found once. Sequenced here: CD4+ or CD8+ T cells sorted from blood, sampled in a trial of the OX40 agonist ivuxolimab. The source of these receptors is an adult with an advanced solid tumor such as melanoma, head and neck, liver or kidney cancer.

V is TRBV27 and J is TRBJ1-2, with 12 bases lining up with TRBD1. The junction had 4 bases not matched to a gene; V was cut back by 4 bases and J by 4 bases. The CDR3 covers 15 residues. Per germline, CDR1 MNHEY and CDR2 SMNVEV (reference sequence). Here the CDR3 reads CASSYGTGGGYGYTF. Written as DNA, the CDR3 is TGTGCCAGCAGTTATGGGACAGGGGGCGGCTATGGCTACACCTTC.

This chain connects TRBV7-2 to TRBJ1-2; D is ambiguous. The V gene's germline CDR1 is SGHTA and CDR2 FQGNSA. Trimming shortened V by 5 bases and J by 4 bases, and 14 bases separated the two germline ends. This CDR3 contains 14 residues. DNA for the CDR3: TGTGCCAGCAGCCAGACCCAAGGTGGCTATGGCTACACCTTC. As protein: CASSQTQGGYGYTF.

The V call is TRBV12-5, the J call TRBJ2-5, with 7 bases that match TRBD1. With V trimmed by 6 bases and J by 4 bases, 8 bases remained unmatched. Per the germline V gene, CDR1 is LGHNT and CDR2 is FRNRAP. The CDR3 has 14 residues. The CDR3 reads CASGSDRVLETQYF. CDR3 DNA: TGTGCTAGTGGATCCGACAGGGTCCTAGAGACCCAGTACTTC.

The chain recombines TRBV13 with TRBJ1-5, with a possible D match to TRBD1 (5 bases). V was shortened by 3 bases and J by 3 bases, with 21 bases between the two germline ends. CDR1 PRHDT and CDR2 FYEKMQ come from the germline V gene (reference sequence). The CDR3 runs to 18 residues. CDR3 region: CASSFPPSPKGPNQPQHF. For the CDR3, the DNA is TGTGCCAGCAGCTTCCCCCCAAGCCCGAAGGGACCCAATCAGCCCCAGCATTTT.

The gene calls are TRBV29-1 and TRBJ1-1, with D unclear. CDR1 is SQVTM and CDR2 is ANQGSEA in the germline V gene. This CDR3 contains 13 residues. Between the trimmed V and J ends, which lost 5 bases and 0 bases, there was a span of 10 bases. CDR3 nucleotide sequence: TGCAGCGTTAGTGGGCAGTTGAACACTGAAGCTTTCTTT. This encodes CSVSGQLNTEAFF.

V and J are TRBV15 and TRBJ2-7; 15 bases agree with TRBD2. Germline V gene sequence: CDR1 LNHNV, CDR2 YYDKDF (reference sequence). This CDR3 has 18 residues. V shed 5 bases, J shed 4 bases, and the junction held 12 bases outside the gene matches. In DNA form, the CDR3 reads TGTGCCACCAGCCGATTTTCGGCGGGACTAGCGGGAGGATACGAGCAGTACTTC. Amino acid sequence: CATSRFSAGLAGGYEQYF.

V gene TRBV5-1 combines with J gene TRBJ1-4; 8 bases line up with TRBD1. Per the germline V gene, CDR1 is SGHRS and CDR2 is YFSETQ. Unmatched junction bases numbered 5, after V lost 0 bases and J lost 7 bases. The CDR3 runs 15 residues. The CDR3 loop reads CASSLGQGFSEKLFF. CDR3 nucleotide sequence: TGCGCCAGCAGCTTGGGACAGGGGTTTAGTGAAAAACTGTTTTTT. Full variable domain (remainder filled in from reference TRBV5-1 and TRBJ1-4): KAGVTQTPRYLIKTRGQQVTLSCSPISGHRSVSWYQQTPGQGLQFLFEYFSETQRNKGNFPGRFSGRQFSNSRSEMNVSTLELGDSALYLCASSLGQGFSEKLFFGSGTQLSVL.

This sequence joins TRBV11-3 and TRBJ2-5; 8 bases agree with TRBD2. CDR3 size: 15 residues. CDR1 is SGHNT, CDR2 YENEEA, per germline. V gave up 2 bases and J gave up 6 bases; unmatched junction bases: 8. The CDR3 sequence: CASSLSSGSRKTQYF. DNA of the CDR3: TGTGCCAGCAGCTTATCTAGCGGGTCGAGGAAGACCCAGTACTTC.

Written as DNA, the CDR3 is TGTGCCAGCAGCCCGGACAGGGGGGACTATGGCTACACCTTC. This translates into CASSPDRGDYGYTF. The chain has TRBV5-4 and TRBJ1-2; TRBD1 aligns across 10 bases. The CDR3 covers 14 residues. After removal of 4 bases from V and 3 bases from J, the junction contained 3 bases not matched to a gene. Germline V gene data show CDR1 as SGHNT and CDR2 as YYREEE (reference sequence).

The genes are TRBV4-3 and TRBJ1-1; D is unresolved. This CDR3 is 15 amino acids long. Germline V gene data show CDR1 as LGHNA and CDR2 as YSLEER. With 0 bases removed from V and 1 base from J, the gap between germline ends came to 9 bases. The CDR3 loop reads CASSQENLRNTEAFF. CDR3 DNA sequence: TGCGCCAGCAGCCAAGAAAACCTCCGGAACACTGAAGCTTTCTTT.

The chain is built from TRBV7-2 and TRBJ1-5; D perhaps matches TRBD1 (5 bases). Per germline, CDR1 SGHTA and CDR2 FQGNSA. Deletions cut 5 bases from V and 4 bases from J, with 12 bases between. The CDR3 sequence is 14 residues long. As DNA, the CDR3 is TGTGCCAGCAGCCGCGACAGCAGTAATCAGCCCCAGCATTTT. The encoded protein is CASSRDSSNQPQHF.

The chain links TRBV6-6 to TRBJ1-2; D might be TRBD1 (5 bases). The germline V gene has CDR1 MNHNY and CDR2 SVGAGI (reference sequence). V lost 5 bases and J lost 8, with 18 bases in between. This CDR3 spans 14 amino acids. CDR3 DNA: TGTGCCAGCAGTCAGTCATTGGGGGAAGGGGGCTACACCTTC. Amino acid sequence: CASSQSLGEGGYTF.

The CDR3 coding sequence is TGTGCCAGCAGGACCTCGTGGGGGGGTACAGATACGCAGTATTTT. Its translation: CASRTSWGGTDTQYF. The chain uses TRBV25-1 and TRBJ2-3, with 7 bases aligning to TRBD2. The J segment lost 3 bases and the V segment lost 6 bases, leaving 9 bases of the junction unmatched. The CDR3 contains 15 residues. CDR1 MGHDK and CDR2 SYGVNS come from the germline V gene.

The V and J genes are TRBV5-1 and TRBJ1-2, with TRBD1 matching 8 bases. There are 14 residues in the CDR3. Per the germline V gene, CDR1 is SGHRS and CDR2 is YFSETQ. V shed 6 bases and J 6 bases; nucleotides not matched to a gene: 10. CDR3 sequence (DNA): TGCGCCAGCACCTCAGGGGGCGCTTGGGATGGCTACACCTTC. It encodes CASTSGGAWDGYTF.

This sequence joins TRBV6-5 and TRBJ1-2, with D possibly being TRBD1 (5 bases). This CDR3 contains 13 residues. Trimming shortened V by 1 base and J by 5 bases, and 8 bases separated the two germline ends. Germline values: CDR1 MNHEY, CDR2 SVGAGI. This CDR3 reads CASSYLGLYGYTF. The DNA of the CDR3 is TGTGCCAGCAGTTACTTGGGGCTTTATGGCTACACCTTC.

The V call is TRBV10-3, the J call TRBJ2-1; 11 bases are shared with TRBD2. The CDR3 extends over 19 amino acids. V lost 4 bases, J lost 7 bases, and 18 bases stayed unmatched. The germline V gene encodes CDR1 ENHRY and CDR2 SYGVKD. CDR3 in DNA: TGTGCCATCAGTGTTAGTTCGGGACTAGCGGAGGGGGGGTTGAATGAGCAGTTCTTC. Protein sequence: CAISVSSGLAEGGLNEQFF.

The chain uses TRBV30 and TRBJ1-3, with TRBD1 as a possible D gene (5 bases). With 4 bases removed from V and 0 bases from J, the gap between germline ends came to 7 bases. This CDR3 comprises 13 residues. CDR1 and CDR2 (germline): GTSNPN, SVGIG (reference sequence). Written as DNA, the CDR3 is TGTGCCTGGACAGGGAGCTCTGGAAACACCATATATTTT. As protein: CAWTGSSGNTIYF.